The TCR beta chain under discussion was sequenced for a study of graft-versus-host responses after intestinal transplantation. Whole-study results and caveats: An association linked early post-transplant HvG declines with peak circulating GvH clone levels.

The authors combined about 200,000 CFSE-labeled responder cells with about 200,000 irradiated, violet-dye-labeled stimulator cells in plates. The CDR3 spans 17 residues. CDR1 SGDLS and CDR2 YYNGEE come from the germline V gene. V was trimmed by 0 bases and J by 0 bases, leaving 10 bases between them. Some clones are missing from TCRdb's copy, which holds only in-frame ones; the method was immunoSEQ multiplex PCR. This sample carries roughly 14,000 clones, 30% of them seen once, and the ten largest clones take 2% to 3%. The starting material was alloreactive CD8+ T cells from a mixed lymphocyte reaction culture, obtained before intestinal transplant. Subset: CFSE-low proliferating T cells sorted from roughly six-day pre-transplant mixed lymphocyte reaction (GvH or HvG direction). This sequence joins TRBV9 and TRBJ2-6, with D maybe TRBD2 (5 bases). The origin of this receptor is a human patient who received an intestinal transplant. CDR3 DNA sequence: TGTGCCAGCAGCGTAGCTCTTAGCGACTCTGGGGCCAACGTCCTGACTTTC. Translation: CASSVALSDSGANVLTF.